One sample yielded the 29 T cell receptor beta chains listed below, sequenced in a study of blood T cell repertoires in COVID-19. The table came from immunoSEQ multiplex PCR; TCRdb's copy has only in-frame clones and leaves some out. The table includes a few hundred thousand clones, 80% to 90% detected once. Sequencing was carried out using peripheral blood. Receptors were obtained from a woman aged 60-75 years who had recovered from COVID-19.

In this sample, this clone turned up a few times. The V and J genes are TRBV4-3 and TRBJ2-5; possible D gene TRBD2, 7 bases. V lost 0 bases to trimming and J lost 5 bases, with 16 bases between them. From germline, CDR1 is LGHNA and CDR2 YSLEER. The length of the CDR3 is 16 residues. This CDR3 reads CASSQEIRGGGETQYF. The CDR3 bases are TGCGCCAGCAGCCAAGAAATAAGAGGGGGAGGGGAGACCCAGTACTTC.

The chain has TRBV15 and TRBJ1-1; D is unclear. The germline V gene has CDR1 LNHNV and CDR2 YYDKDF (reference sequence). V was trimmed by 1 base and J by 1 base, leaving 10 bases between them. This CDR3 has 15 residues. Here the CDR3 DNA reads TGTGCCACCAGCAGAGTTATGCGGGGGAACACTGAAGCTTTCTTT. Amino acid sequence: CATSRVMRGNTEAFF.

The chain recombines TRBV4-1 with TRBJ1-4, with unresolved D. Germline lookup yields CDR1 MGHRA and CDR2 YSYEKL. This CDR3 is 16 amino acids long. The V and J ends lost 4 bases and 0 bases respectively, with 12 bases between them. The CDR3: CASSPTGGATNEKLFF. CDR3 nucleotides: TGCGCCAGCAGCCCCACCGGCGGTGCAACTAATGAAAAACTGTTTTTT.

This chain links TRBV10-3 with TRBJ2-7, with 10 bases identical to TRBD1. CDR3 size: 15 residues. Looked up from germline, CDR1 is ENHRY and CDR2 is SYGVKD. Trimming removed 1 base from V and 7 bases from J; junction bases left unmatched: 7. CDR3 coding DNA: TGTGCCATCAGTGAGTATGAGACAGGGGGCTTAGAGCAGTACTTC. Its protein product is CAISEYETGGLEQYF.

The rearrangement joins TRBV5-4 to TRBJ1-2; perhaps TRBD1 as D (6 bases). CDR1 and CDR2 (germline): SGHNT, YYREEE (reference sequence). The CDR3 consists of 14 residues. V dropped 0 bases and J dropped 0 bases, with 6 bases sitting between them. CDR3 residues: CASSLGTANYGYTF. In nucleotides, the CDR3 is TGTGCCAGCAGCTTGGGGACAGCTAACTATGGCTACACCTTC.

The chain uses TRBV10-3 and TRBJ1-1, with a weak D call TRBD1 (5 bases). CDR3 length: 14 amino acids. Trimming pared 4 bases from V and 1 base from J, leaving 10 bases between. Germline V gene data show CDR1 as ENHRY and CDR2 as SYGVKD. CDR3 bases: TGTGCCATCAGTGGAACCGACAGGAACACTGAAGCTTTCTTT. It specifies CAISGTDRNTEAFF.

This chain uses TRBV29-1 with TRBJ2-3; no clear D. V was shortened by 4 bases and J by 0 bases, with 8 bases between the two germline ends. The germline gives CDR1 SQVTM, CDR2 ANQGSEA. This CDR3 is built from 13 residues. The CDR3 region is CSVVSGSTDTQYF. The CDR3 DNA follows: TGCAGCGTTGTATCGGGTAGCACAGATACGCAGTATTTT.

This chain connects TRBV6-4 to TRBJ2-1; TRBD2 matches at 8 bases. With V trimmed by 5 bases and J by 2 bases, 2 bases remained unmatched. This CDR3 has 14 amino acids. CDR1 is MRHNA and CDR2 is SNTAGT in the germline V gene. The CDR3 sequence is CASSRGGAYNEQFF. Written as DNA, the CDR3 is TGTGCCAGCAGTCGGGGGGGGGCCTACAATGAGCAGTTCTTC.

The chain recombines TRBV7-6 with TRBJ2-1; 12 nucleotides agree with TRBD2. Germline CDR1 reads SGHVS; CDR2 reads FNYEAQ. This CDR3 spans 18 amino acids. With V trimmed by 1 base and J by 0 bases, 4 bases remained unmatched. This CDR3 reads CASSLGTSGASSYNEQFF. Here the CDR3 DNA reads TGTGCCAGCAGCTTAGGGACTAGCGGGGCGAGCTCCTACAATGAGCAGTTCTTC.

CDR3 loop: CASSLLPGPNSPLHF. DNA for the CDR3: TGTGCCAGCAGTTTATTGCCAGGGCCTAATTCACCCCTCCACTTT. The V gene is TRBV27, the J gene TRBJ1-6; D is possibly TRBD1 (5 bases). CDR1 is MNHEY and CDR2 is SMNVEV in the germline V gene (reference sequence). V lost 1 base and J 6 bases, leaving 10 bases between the germline ends. This CDR3 has 15 residues.

The chain joins TRBV27 to TRBJ2-3; 9 bases align to TRBD2. The J segment lost 2 bases and the V segment lost 5 bases, leaving 14 bases of the junction unmatched. The CDR3 consists of 18 residues. Looked up from germline, CDR1 is MNHEY and CDR2 is SMNVEV (reference sequence). CDR3 residues: CASSPPIAGGLITDTQYF. The CDR3 bases are TGTGCCAGCAGTCCCCCGATTGCGGGGGGGCTTATCACAGATACGCAGTATTTT.

The J gene is TRBJ2-3, the V gene TRBV2; 12 bases line up with TRBD2. The CDR3 contains 16 residues. The germline CDR1 and CDR2 sequences are SNHLY and FYNNEI. The ends lost 10 bases at V and 2 bases at J; junction bases unmatched: 10. The CDR3 DNA follows: TGTGCCACCCTTCGACTAGCGGGGGTGCTCACAGATACGCAGTATTTT. This translates into CATLRLAGVLTDTQYF.

V is TRBV14 and J is TRBJ2-7, with D unclear. The CDR3 totals 11 residues. V was clipped by 4 bases and J by 6 bases, with 7 bases between them. CDR1 SGHDN and CDR2 FVKESK come from the germline V gene. Here the CDR3 reads CASSLGREQYF. DNA of the CDR3: TGTGCCAGCAGCCTGGGCCGCGAGCAGTACTTC.

The rearrangement uses TRBV11-1 and TRBJ2-3; maybe TRBD1 (6 bases). CDR1 SGHAT and CDR2 FQDESV come from the germline V gene (reference sequence). The V gene lost 8 bases and the J gene lost 3 bases, with 12 bases spanning the gap. The CDR3 is 13 residues long. CDR3 loop: CASRAGVTDTQYF. Written as DNA, the CDR3 is TGTGCCAGCCGGGCAGGGGTTACAGATACGCAGTATTTT.

This chain connects TRBV4-2 to TRBJ1-5; D unresolved. Germline values: CDR1 LGHNA, CDR2 YNFKEQ. CDR3 length: 16 amino acids. V was clipped by 0 bases and J by 0 bases, with 9 bases between them. The CDR3 region is CASSQEGTNSNQPQHF. CDR3 DNA sequence: TGTGCCAGCAGCCAAGAGGGCACAAATAGCAATCAGCCCCAGCATTTT.

Written as DNA, the CDR3 is TGTGCCACCGGACAGGGAATGGGCGAGCAGTACTTC. Translating it yields CATGQGMGEQYF. The V gene is TRBV6-4, the J gene TRBJ2-7; the match to TRBD1 covers 8 bases. The CDR3 spans 12 residues. In germline, CDR1 is MRHNA, CDR2 SNTAGT. V shed 10 bases, J shed 6 bases, and the junction held 8 bases outside the gene matches.

This chain uses TRBV29-1 with TRBJ1-1; TRBD1 is a possible D gene (6 bases). The CDR3 is 14 amino acids. Germline assignment: CDR1 SQVTM and CDR2 ANQGSEA. The germline V and J ends were trimmed by 5 bases and 0 bases, with 13 bases remaining between them. The CDR3 spells CSVPAGALNTEAFF. The CDR3 coding sequence is TGCAGCGTTCCCGCGGGGGCCTTGAACACTGAAGCTTTCTTT.

This clone is a singleton in its sample. V gene TRBV7-9 combines with J gene TRBJ2-2, with 7 bases fitting TRBD1. This CDR3 spans 15 amino acids. V lost 6 bases and J lost 3; bases outside the gene matches: 7. Germline CDR1 SEHNR, CDR2 FQNEAQ (reference sequence). In DNA form, the CDR3 reads TGTGCCAGCAGATATAGGGACAGCCACACCGGGGAGCTGTTTTTT. Translation: CASRYRDSHTGELFF.

The V gene is TRBV7-9, the J gene TRBJ1-1, with D perhaps TRBD1 (5 bases). The germline gives CDR1 SEHNR, CDR2 FQNEAQ (reference sequence). CDR3 size: 14 residues. Trimming shortened V by 8 bases and J by 5 bases, and 18 bases separated the two germline ends. The CDR3, as DNA: TGTGCCAGCCTATCTTCGGGGGGAGGTACTGAAGCTTTCTTT. Translating it yields CASLSSGGGTEAFF.

V is TRBV6-5 and J is TRBJ2-3, with TRBD1 identical over 11 bases. This CDR3 region has 15 residues. V dropped 4 bases and J dropped 3; count of bases not matched to a gene: 3. The germline V gene encodes CDR1 MNHEY and CDR2 SVGAGI. DNA for the CDR3: TGTGCCAGCAGTTTAGGACAGGGGGCGACAGATACGCAGTATTTT. Its protein product is CASSLGQGATDTQYF.

The V gene is TRBV10-3, the J gene TRBJ2-3; 10 positions match TRBD1. Per germline, CDR1 ENHRY and CDR2 SYGVKD. This CDR3 is built from 15 residues. The V gene end was trimmed by 4 bases and the J gene end by 5 bases; junction bases not matched to a gene: 6. CDR3 loop: CAISGQGAREDTQYF. The CDR3 DNA reads as TGTGCCATCAGTGGACAGGGGGCGAGGGAAGATACGCAGTATTTT.

The chain recombines TRBV7-3 with TRBJ1-6; no reliable D call. The germline V gene has CDR1 SGHTA and CDR2 FQGTGA. The CDR3 contains 15 residues. The V end lost 6 bases, the J end lost 10 bases, and 19 bases lay between the germline ends. CDR3 DNA: TGTGCCAGCAGGGAAGGGAGTCTGGGAAAATCACCCCTCCACTTT. Its translation: CASREGSLGKSPLHF.

This chain uses TRBV5-4 with TRBJ2-3; 7 bases match TRBD1. Germline values: CDR1 SGHNT, CDR2 YYREEE (reference sequence). CDR3 length: 14 residues. V was clipped by 4 bases and J by 5 bases; unmatched bases: 7. The CDR3 loop reads CASSDQGVGDTQYF. CDR3 in DNA: TGTGCCAGCAGCGACCAGGGGGTAGGAGATACGCAGTATTTT.

V is TRBV7-9 and J is TRBJ2-1; TRBD2 matches at 8 bases. V was pared by 1 base and J by 6 bases, with 8 bases of the junction left unmatched. The CDR3 runs 16 residues. Looked up from germline, CDR1 is SEHNR and CDR2 is FQNEAQ (reference sequence). The CDR3 loop reads CASSLVLSGGPNEQFF. The CDR3 coding sequence is TGTGCCAGCAGCTTAGTCCTCTCGGGGGGGCCCAATGAGCAGTTCTTC.

V and J are TRBV19 and TRBJ2-1, with 10 bases that match TRBD2. J gave up 2 bases and V 5 bases, and 3 bases lay outside the gene matches. CDR1 is LNHDA and CDR2 is SQIVND in the germline V gene (reference sequence). This CDR3 has 15 residues. The CDR3 bases are TGTGCCAGTAGTCCCACTAGCGGGGCCTACAATGAGCAGTTCTTC. Protein product: CASSPTSGAYNEQFF. The variable domain in full, completed from reference TRBV19 and TRBJ2-1, reads DGGITQSPKYLFRKEGQNVTLSCEQNLNHDAMYWYRQDPGQGLRLIYYSQIVNDFQKGDIAEGYSVSREKKESFPLTVTSAQKNPTAFYLCASSPTSGAYNEQFFGPGTRLTVL.

This clone was counted a few times. The V call is TRBV5-4, the J call TRBJ1-6; tentative D call: TRBD1 (6 bases). The CDR3 contains 15 residues. CDR1 and CDR2 (germline): SGHNT, YYREEE (reference sequence). The V end was cut by 4 bases, the J end by 9 bases, with 17 bases between. The CDR3 DNA sequence: TGTGCCAGCAGCCCCCTGAGAAAAGGGGGTTCACCCCTCCACTTT. Translated: CASSPLRKGGSPLHF.

In this sample, this clone turned up once. J is TRBJ1-4 and V is TRBV12-3 or TRBV12-4; 7 bases fit TRBD1. CDR3 size: 12 residues. V shed 5 bases and J 8 bases; nucleotides not matched to a gene: 2. DNA for the CDR3: TGTGCCAGCAGTATGACAGGGGAAAAACTGTTTTTT. Protein sequence: CASSMTGEKLFF.

The sample holds a few counts of this clone. This chain joins TRBV10-3 and TRBJ2-3; 9 bases fit TRBD2. The germline CDR1 and CDR2 sequences are ENHRY and SYGVKD. Trimming took 2 bases from V and 6 from J; bases not matched to a gene: 12. This CDR3 region has 17 residues. The CDR3 coding sequence is TGTGCCATCAGTGAGGGCGGCGGGGGGGCCAGTATCGATACGCAGTATTTT. Its protein product is CAISEGGGGASIDTQYF.

The chain links TRBV5-1 to TRBJ2-7, with 7 bases lining up with TRBD1. Germline CDR1 and CDR2: SGHRS and YFSETQ. J was trimmed by 2 bases and V by 6 bases; bases with no gene match: 8. This CDR3 is 14 amino acids long. CDR3 amino acids: CASNEGDRAYEQYF. For the CDR3, the DNA is TGCGCCAGCAACGAGGGGGACAGAGCCTACGAGCAGTACTTC. Combining the CDR3 with reference TRBV5-1 and TRBJ2-7 gives the whole variable domain KAGVTQTPRYLIKTRGQQVTLSCSPISGHRSVSWYQQTPGQGLQFLFEYFSETQRNKGNFPGRFSGRQFSNSRSEMNVSTLELGDSALYLCASNEGDRAYEQYFGPGTRLTVT.